A single sample gave rise to the 32 T cell receptor beta chains below, sequenced in a study of vaccination and CD4 T cells after COVID-19. The antigens these receptors bind are not known. Noted treatment: approximately nine-day PBMC culture with coronavirus spike peptide pools or control peptides (ViraFEST assay). Cultured CD4+ T cell DNA was sequenced using the Oncomine TCR Beta short-read assay. TCRdb recomputed calls from the PCR reads with MiXCR, one row per CDR3 protein. This repertoire shows over 15,000 distinct CDR3 sequences, approximately 50% found once; its top ten account for roughly a tenth. Sequenced here: CD4+ T cells from blood, cultured in vitro, sampled before SARS-CoV-2 vaccination. The origin of the receptors is a human donor who had recovered from COVID-19.

This rearrangement joins TRBV12-3 or TRBV12-4 to TRBJ2-5; D remains ambiguous. This CDR3 contains 12 residues. V shed 5 bases and J shed 4 bases, with 8 bases lying between them. The CDR3 bases are TGTGCCAGCAGTCACAGTAGAGAGACCCAGTACTTC. Translated, it gives CASSHSRETQYF.

This CDR3 is CATSDFNAGKETQYF. Here the CDR3 DNA reads TGTGCCACCAGTGATTTTAATGCAGGGAAAGAGACCCAGTACTTC. The V and J genes are TRBV24-1 and TRBJ2-5; D may be TRBD1 (5 bases). Trimming stripped 1 base from V and 3 bases from J, with 11 bases between. The V gene's germline CDR1 is KGHDR and CDR2 SFDVKD. This CDR3 has 15 residues.

The chain uses TRBV20-1 and TRBJ2-7, with D perhaps matching TRBD1 or TRBD2 (5 bases each). CDR1 DFQATT and CDR2 SNEGSKA come from the germline V gene (reference sequence). With 6 bases removed from V and 7 bases from J, the gap between germline ends came to 16 bases. This CDR3 comprises 12 residues. CDR3 coding DNA: TGCAGTGCCCGTGGGGGTCGGGTAGAGCAGTACTTC. Protein sequence: CSARGGRVEQYF.

The chain recombines TRBV7-6 with TRBJ2-1; tentative D call: TRBD2 (6 bases). Germline CDR1 is SGHVS and CDR2 is FNYEAQ. Trimming left V 4 bases short and J 7 bases short, with 17 bases between. The CDR3 spans 15 residues. This chain's CDR3 is CASSSFRERANEQFF. In DNA, the CDR3 is TGTGCCAGCAGCTCCTTCCGGGAGAGGGCGAATGAGCAGTTCTTC. The whole variable domain, filled in from reference TRBV7-6 and TRBJ2-1, reads GAGVSQSPRYKVTKRGQDVALRCDPISGHVSLYWYRQALGQGPEFLTYFNYEAQQDKSGLPNDRFSAERPEGSISTLTIQRTEQRDSAMYRCASSSFRERANEQFFGPGTRLTVL.

This chain connects TRBV7-2 to TRBJ2-1; 7 nucleotides line up with TRBD2. CDR3 length equals 15 residues. V lost 2 bases to trimming and J lost 6 bases; unmatched junction nucleotides: 7. In germline, CDR1 is SGHTA, CDR2 FQGNSA. The CDR3 DNA follows: TGTGCCAGCAGCTTATGGACGGGAGGCATCAATGAGCAGTTCTTC. The encoded protein is CASSLWTGGINEQFF.

This clonotype has only a few counts. The rearrangement joins TRBV27 to TRBJ2-1; the match to TRBD2 covers 10 bases. Germline V CDR1 and CDR2: MNHEY, SMNVEV (reference sequence). V shed 5 bases, J shed 7 bases, and the junction held 11 bases outside the gene matches. The CDR3 is made up of 16 amino acids. In DNA, the CDR3 is TGTGCCAGCAGTCACGCGGGAGCGGGAGGGCGGAATGAGCAGTTCTTC. Its translation: CASSHAGAGGRNEQFF.

This clonotype was picked up a small number of times. The DNA for the CDR3 is TGTGCCAGCAGCCCACCTGAGGGTCGGTTAGGCTACAATGAGCAGTTCTTC. Translation: CASSPPEGRLGYNEQFF. The V gene is TRBV7-9, the J gene TRBJ2-1; possible D gene TRBD2, 5 bases. The CDR3 covers 17 residues. Germline assignment: CDR1 SEHNR and CDR2 FQNEAQ (reference sequence). V lost 5 bases and J 3 bases, leaving 20 bases between the germline ends.

This chain connects TRBV20-1 to TRBJ2-1, with D hard to call. The V gene lost 0 bases and the J gene lost 3 bases, with 6 bases spanning the gap. The germline CDR1 and CDR2 sequences are DFQATT and SNEGSKA (reference sequence). This CDR3 spans 13 amino acids. The CDR3 here is CSAREWHYNEQFF. The CDR3 nucleotides are TGCAGTGCTAGAGAGTGGCACTACAATGAGCAGTTCTTC.

The rearrangement links TRBV2 to TRBJ2-7; D may be TRBD1 (6 bases). V lost 5 bases to trimming and J lost 2 bases, with 10 bases between them. The length of the CDR3 is 13 residues. CDR1 and CDR2 from the germline V gene are SNHLY and FYNNEI. The CDR3 is CASSQGMTYEQYF. CDR3 nucleotide sequence: TGTGCCAGCAGTCAGGGGATGACCTACGAGCAGTACTTC.

J is TRBJ1-1 and V is TRBV2; a weak D match, TRBD1 (5 bases). The CDR3 length is 17 residues. The ends were cut back, 11 bases at V and 0 bases at J, with 25 bases in the middle. Looked up from germline, CDR1 is SNHLY and CDR2 is FYNNEI. CDR3 in DNA: TGTGCCCACAAGGGGATTGCCACCTTAAGATTGAACACTGAAGCTTTCTTT. This codes for CAHKGIATLRLNTEAFF. The full variable domain, rest sourced from reference TRBV2 and TRBJ1-1, is EPEVTQTPSHQVTQMGQEVILRCVPISNHLYFYWYRQILGQKVEFLVSFYNNEISEKSEIFDDQFSVERPDGSNFTLKIRSTKLEDSAMYFCAHKGIATLRLNTEAFFGQGTRLTVV.

The chain employs TRBV7-2 and TRBJ1-5; D remains ambiguous. Trimming left V 2 bases short and J 4 bases short, with 6 bases between. The CDR3 is 13 residues long. Germline CDR1 and CDR2: SGHTA and FQGNSA. Here the CDR3 reads CASSLSWNQPQHF. Written as DNA, the CDR3 is TGTGCCAGCAGCTTATCTTGGAATCAGCCCCAGCATTTT.

CDR3 nucleotides: TGTGCCAGCAGTTACTCCCCAGGGGTGAGTAATGAGCAGTTCTTC. It codes for CASSYSPGVSNEQFF. This chain uses TRBV6-5 with TRBJ2-1; TRBD1 is a possible D gene (6 bases). The germline V gene encodes CDR1 MNHEY and CDR2 SVGAGI. The CDR3 runs 15 residues. V gave up 0 bases and J gave up 7 bases, with 13 bases separating them.

J is TRBJ2-5 and V is TRBV7-4, with D possibly called TRBD1 or TRBD2 (6 bases each). Looked up from germline, CDR1 is SGHVT and CDR2 is SQSDAQ. This CDR3 contains 15 residues. V was trimmed by 6 bases and J by 4 bases, leaving 18 bases between them. The CDR3 coding sequence is TGTGCCAGCAGACCCGGGAAGAGGGGGGCAGAGACCCAGTACTTC. Its protein product is CASRPGKRGAETQYF. Together with reference TRBV7-4 and TRBJ2-5, the CDR3 gives the full variable domain: GAGVSQSPRYKVAKRGRDVALRCDSISGHVTLYWYRQTLGQGSEVLTYSQSDAQRDKSGRPSGRFSAERPERSVSTLKIQRTEQGDSAVYLCASRPGKRGAETQYFGPGTRLLVL.

V gene TRBV2 combines with J gene TRBJ1-5; D remains unclear. CDR1 and CDR2 from the germline V gene are SNHLY and FYNNEI. The length of the CDR3 is 13 residues. Trimming cost V 1 base and J 9 bases, with 10 bases left between them. The chain's CDR3 is CASSEGRAGPQHF. The CDR3 nucleotides are TGTGCCAGCAGTGAAGGAAGGGCGGGGCCCCAGCATTTT.

V gene TRBV7-8 combines with J gene TRBJ2-1; TRBD1 agrees at 8 bases. TRBJ2-7 explains the end of the DNA better; the J call may be wrong. The CDR3 is 14 residues long. Germline V gene data show CDR1 as SGHVS and CDR2 as FQNEAQ. CDR3 bases: TGTGCCAGCAGCCTCAACAGGGGGGCATACGAGCAGTACTTC. Its protein is CASSLNRGAYEQYF.

This clonotype was seen more than once but under ten times. The chain combines TRBV27 with TRBJ2-7; no definite D call. The CDR3 has 13 residues. Germline loops: CDR1 MNHEY, CDR2 SMNVEV (reference sequence). Trimming removed 4 bases from V and 2 bases from J, with 9 bases in between. CDR3 in DNA: TGTGCCAGCAGTTACGGATTAGCCTACGAGCAGTACTTC. Protein product: CASSYGLAYEQYF.

The CDR3 loop reads CASSLSPEYVAGTGELFF. CDR3 bases: TGTGCCAGCAGCTTATCCCCCGAGTATGTAGCGGGCACCGGGGAGCTGTTTTTT. The chain recombines TRBV11-3 with TRBJ2-2, with TRBD2 matching over 7 bases. Losses at the gene ends were 2 bases for V and 4 bases for J; bases not matched to a gene: 13. CDR3 size: 18 residues. Germline CDR1 is SGHNT and CDR2 is YENEEA.

The rearrangement uses TRBV7-9 and TRBJ1-1; no clear D gene. The CDR3 extends over 15 amino acids. CDR1 and CDR2 from the germline V gene are SEHNR and FQNEAQ (reference sequence). The ends were cut back, 2 bases at V and 1 base at J, with 11 bases in the middle. As DNA, the CDR3 is TGTGCCAGCAGCTTAAGGGCGATTGGGAACACTGAAGCTTTCTTT. It translates to CASSLRAIGNTEAFF. The full variable domain, completed using reference TRBV7-9 and TRBJ1-1, is DTGVSQNPRHKITKRGQNVTFRCDPISEHNRLYWYRQTLGQGPEFLTYFQNEAQLEKSRLLSDRFSAERPKGSFSTLEIQRTEQGDSAMYLCASSLRAIGNTEAFFGQGTRLTVV.

This clonotype was detected a few times. The chain carries TRBV4-1 and TRBJ1-5, with D hard to call. V lost 4 bases, J lost 5 bases, and 12 bases lay in between. Germline loops: CDR1 MGHRA, CDR2 YSYEKL. The length of the CDR3 is 14 residues. CDR3 DNA: TGCGCCAGCAGCCTACGAGAGGGAGATCAGCCCCAGCATTTT. As protein: CASSLREGDQPQHF.

The V call is TRBV19, the J call TRBJ2-2; 14 nucleotides align to TRBD2. Per germline, CDR1 LNHDA and CDR2 SQIVND (reference sequence). V was clipped by 4 bases and J by 3 bases; unmatched bases: 4. This CDR3 region has 17 residues. This chain's CDR3 is CASSTRTSGRYTGELFF. DNA for the CDR3: TGTGCCAGTAGTACGCGGACTAGCGGGAGGTACACCGGGGAGCTGTTTTTT.

The V call is TRBV28, the J call TRBJ2-6; D is undetermined. The ends were cut back, 3 bases at V and 0 bases at J, with 9 bases in the middle. The V gene's germline CDR1 is MDHEN and CDR2 SYDVKM. The CDR3 contains 16 residues. The CDR3 sequence is CASSFFSNSGANVLTF. The CDR3 DNA reads TGTGCCAGCAGTTTTTTCAGTAACTCTGGGGCCAACGTCCTGACTTTC. The variable domain in full, completed from reference TRBV28 and TRBJ2-6, reads DVKVTQSSRYLVKRTGEKVFLECVQDMDHENMFWYRQDPGLGLRLIYFSYDVKMKEKGDIPEGYSVSREKKERFSLILESASTNQTSMYLCASSFFSNSGANVLTFGAGSRLTVL.

This clonotype was counted a few times. This chain joins TRBV7-9 and TRBJ2-7; D is ambiguous. The V end lost 6 bases, the J end lost 3 bases, and 12 bases lay between the germline ends. CDR1 is SEHNR, CDR2 FQNEAQ, per germline (reference sequence). This CDR3 is 13 amino acids long. For the CDR3, the DNA is TGTGCCAGCAGTCCGTACAGCAACTACGAGCAGTACTTC. It translates to CASSPYSNYEQYF.

This clonotype showed up just a few times. The V gene is TRBV21-1, the J gene TRBJ1-5. TRBV21-1 is described as a pseudogene. This CDR3 region has 15 residues. The CDR3 spells CASSKVDRRHQPQHF. CDR3 DNA sequence: TGTGCCAGCAGCAAAGTCGATCGAAGGCATCAGCCCCAGCATTTT.

The V and J genes are TRBV6-1 and TRBJ2-1; 10 bases agree with TRBD2. This CDR3 contains 14 residues. V lost 8 bases, J lost 10 bases, and 11 bases stayed unmatched. The germline V gene encodes CDR1 MNHNS and CDR2 SASEGT. The CDR3 DNA reads as TGTGCCAGCTGTACCCCTAGCGGGAGTCGGGAGCAGTTCTTC. Translating it yields CASCTPSGSREQFF.

The rearrangement links TRBV12-3 or TRBV12-4 to TRBJ2-7; no definite D call. V was pared by 1 base and J by 2 bases, with 9 bases between. The CDR3 runs 14 residues. The CDR3 DNA reads as TGTGCCAGCAGTTTAGGGCAGAATACCTACGAGCAGTACTTC. It codes for CASSLGQNTYEQYF.

The chain has TRBV27 and TRBJ2-5; 10 bases are shared with TRBD2. Germline trimming cut 5 bases from V and 5 bases from J; bases unmatched to any gene: 17. This CDR3 is 18 amino acids long. Germline lookup yields CDR1 MNHEY and CDR2 SMNVEV (reference sequence). The CDR3 spells CASSPRGLAIGVTETQYF. Here the CDR3 DNA reads TGTGCCAGCAGTCCCCGGGGACTAGCGATTGGAGTGACGGAGACCCAGTACTTC.

V gene TRBV30 combines with J gene TRBJ2-7; a possible D gene is TRBD1 (5 bases). V was cut by 5 bases and J by 0 bases, with 11 bases left in between. Germline V gives CDR1 GTSNPN, CDR2 SVGIG (reference sequence). The CDR3 is made up of 13 amino acids. In nucleotides, the CDR3 is TGTGCCTGGGCCCAGGGCCCCTCCTACGAGCAGTACTTC. This sequence encodes CAWAQGPSYEQYF.

The chain has TRBV7-9 and TRBJ1-6, with 9 positions matching TRBD1. The CDR3 runs 15 residues. Losses at the gene ends were 5 bases for V and 5 bases for J; bases not matched to a gene: 4. CDR1 SEHNR and CDR2 FQNEAQ come from the germline V gene (reference sequence). The DNA of the CDR3 is TGTGCCAGCAGCCCCGGGACAGGGCATAATTCACCCCTCCACTTT. Translating it yields CASSPGTGHNSPLHF.

The chain has TRBV5-8 and TRBJ1-5; tentative D call: TRBD1 (5 bases). This CDR3 region has 14 residues. Germline V CDR1 and CDR2: SGHTS, YDEGEE. Trimming cost V 5 bases and J 3 bases, with 12 bases left between them. The CDR3 reads CASRQDDFNQPQHF. The CDR3 region has the DNA TGTGCCAGCAGACAGGACGATTTCAATCAGCCCCAGCATTTT.

This clonotype was detected only a few times. The J gene is TRBJ2-3, the V gene TRBV7-3; D possibly corresponds to TRBD2 (6 bases). Germline lookup yields CDR1 SGHTA and CDR2 FQGTGA. V was shortened by 5 bases and J by 1 base, with 13 bases between the two germline ends. The length of the CDR3 is 15 residues. CDR3 DNA: TGTGCCAGCAGCCCCTCGGGACTTCGCACAGATACGCAGTATTTT. Its protein product is CASSPSGLRTDTQYF. Supplemented by reference TRBV7-3 and TRBJ2-3, the full variable domain reads GAGVSQTPSNKVTEKGKYVELRCDPISGHTALYWYRQSLGQGPEFLIYFQGTGAADDSGLPNDRFFAVRPEGSVSTLKIQRTERGDSAVYLCASSPSGLRTDTQYFGPGTRLTVL.

The CDR3 coding sequence is TGCGCCAGCAGCGAGCCAGGGACACCCAAAGAAGCTTTCTTT. Its translation: CASSEPGTPKEAFF. The rearrangement uses TRBV5-1 and TRBJ1-1, with D possibly matching TRBD1 (6 bases). Trimming removed 4 bases at V and 8 bases at J, with 18 bases between. Germline V gives CDR1 SGHRS, CDR2 YFSETQ. This CDR3 contains 14 residues.

Written as DNA, the CDR3 is TGCAGTGCCCCCCGTAGTAGTTTGAACACTGAAGCTTTCTTT. Translated, it gives CSAPRSSLNTEAFF. The rearrangement joins TRBV20-1 to TRBJ1-1, with unresolved D. The germline gives CDR1 DFQATT, CDR2 SNEGSKA (reference sequence). Deletions cut 6 bases from V and 0 bases from J, with 14 bases between. The CDR3 totals 14 residues.